The entry below describes one T cell receptor beta chain. Its recognized antigen is unknown. No base-level quality is on record; no much larger clone is a single base apart. TCRbeta CDR3 regions were amplified from genomic DNA using the immunoSEQ Assay, a bias-controlled multiplex PCR. On the study's bioinformatics: The number of nucleated cells in each sample was estimated by amplification of reference gene primers within the assay. To quantify the absolute abundance of each unique TCRbeta CDR3 rearrangement, sequence reads were collapsed and filtered. Productive Simpson clonality was computed per sample as the square root of Simpson's diversity index over productive rearrangements. Drawn from immuneACCESS, this table holds only the in-frame rearrangements with V and J called that TCRdb kept. Clones are partly lost; checked studies trace under half to an unresolved V gene and leave the rest unexplained. Clone size and V and J calls were adopted from that table, with D and trimming inferred from the DNA. Here the sample has 190,000 or so clones; more than 75% occur a single time. Together, the top ten hold around 2.7% of the sample.

V loses 0 bases of germline sequence and J loses 7 bases, and the interval between the two ends is 9 bases. From its cysteine to its phenylalanine, the CDR3 spans 13 amino acids. Just the 39-base CDR3 DNA is kept, in frame starting at base 1. CDR1 and CDR2 are drawn from the germline V gene: LGHNA, YSLEER. These data belong to a study of blood T cell repertoires in COVID-19 (dated by TCRdb to the early 2020s). Concerning the study at large: Samples from collaborators originated in the United States, Italy and Spain and spanned both the acute and convalescent phases of COVID-19. The material from the prospective study consisted of cDNA or gDNA derived from T cells, B-cell-depleted T cells, or PBMCs. The dataset comprised deeply sampled blood TCRbeta repertoires from subjects exposed to, actively infected with, or recovered from COVID-19. The repertoires were made available in a free public database intended to serve as a resource for research on the immune response to SARS-CoV-2. The samples were drawn from the first 160 participants of the ongoing ImmuneRACE study and from 1,254 subjects provided by 6 global collaborators. Nearly every sample came with metadata listing a de-identified subject ID, COVID-19 status, age in years and sex. Where available, HLA class I and class II types were obtained from metadata supplied by the sample provider rather than from assay-based typing. Points the paper makes about the study in general: How much clinical and demographic metadata was included differed by source and by participant, and the metadata was provided uncurated.

Collaborating institutions collected whole blood in K2EDTA tubes following their own protocols. Collaborator samples were shipped for TCRbeta analysis as frozen whole blood, isolated PBMCs, or DNA extracted from either sample type. The receptor's source is a man aged 40-49 years with active or convalescent COVID-19. The chain joins TRBV4-3 to TRBJ1-1, with the D gene call left open. The material sequenced was peripheral blood. The CDR3 protein is CASSQDQNREAFF. The DNA is as follows: TGCGCCAGCAGCCAAGATCAGAACCGTGAAGCTTTCTTT.